Sequencing of this T cell receptor beta chain was carried out in a study of T cell responses to AZD1222 COVID-19 vaccine. Regarding the study as a whole: Nearly half of the spike-specific TCRs reportedly recognize variant regions that carry no mutations. There were vaccine-associated CD4 TCRs across spike, dominant at 160-218 and 743-854.

Concerning this clone: Its target is not known.

The CDR3 is made up of 18 amino acids. Germline V gene lookup returns CDR1 LGHDT and CDR2 YNNKEL (reference sequence). J was trimmed by 0 bases and V by 4 bases; bases with no gene match: 10. Measured with immunoSEQ multiplex PCR; TCRdb has only the in-frame clones, and not every one. The sample has about 150,000 clones; roughly 92% are singletons. The origin of this receptor is an adult in good health. V usage is TRBV3-1 (or the pseudogene TRBV3-2) and J usage is TRBJ1-1; 11 bases line up with TRBD1. Sequencing was performed on peripheral blood, taken on day 0 of AZD1222 vaccination. The CDR3 here is CASSLGTGGRGMNTEAFF. CDR3 bases: TGTGCCAGCAGCCTTGGGACAGGGGGAAGGGGTATGAACACTGAAGCTTTCTTT.